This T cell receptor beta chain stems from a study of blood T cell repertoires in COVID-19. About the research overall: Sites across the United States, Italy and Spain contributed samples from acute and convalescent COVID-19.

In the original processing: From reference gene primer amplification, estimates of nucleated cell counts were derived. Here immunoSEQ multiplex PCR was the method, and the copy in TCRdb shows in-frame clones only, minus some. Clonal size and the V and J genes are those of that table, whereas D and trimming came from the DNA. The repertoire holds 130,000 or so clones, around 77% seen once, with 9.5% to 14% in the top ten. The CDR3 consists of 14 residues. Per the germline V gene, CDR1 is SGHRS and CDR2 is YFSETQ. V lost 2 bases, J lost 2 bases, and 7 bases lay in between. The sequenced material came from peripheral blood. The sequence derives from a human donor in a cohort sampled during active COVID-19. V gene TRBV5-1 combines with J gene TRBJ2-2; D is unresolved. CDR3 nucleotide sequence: TGCGCCAGCAGCTTTGACTTCAACACCGGGGAGCTGTTTTTT. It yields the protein CASSFDFNTGELFF.